A selection of T cell receptor beta chains follows, all from one sample in a study of Ad26.COV2.S vaccination and SARS-CoV-2 variants. The protocol was immunoSEQ multiplex PCR, while the TCRdb copy is restricted to in-frame clones and leaves out a portion. The sample gives roughly 350,000 clones, 80% to 90% of which show up once; approximately 11% is in the top ten. The sequences come from peripheral blood, collected in a trial of Ad26.COV2.S vaccine versus placebo. The receptors were gathered from a person between 18 and 59 years old who received the Ad26.COV2.S COVID-19 vaccine or a placebo. Both conserved end residues are part of each CDR3. A D gene is named only where the DNA matches it firmly. Clone size appears in some rows only: once, few, many, or a class for an expanded clone.

j_call clone_size v_call d_call cdr3_length cdr3_aa cdr3_nt
TRBJ2-1 - TRBV9 TRBD2 16 CASSSRLAGGWHEQFF TGTGCCAGCAGCTCTCGACTAGCGGGAGGGTGGCATGAGCAGTTCTTC
TRBJ1-2 - TRBV9 - 13 CASSPGTGYGYTF TGTGCCAGCAGCCCCGGGACGGGGTATGGCTACACCTTC
TRBJ2-7 - TRBV25-1 - 14 CASTPSVGSYEQYF TGTGCCAGCACCCCATCGGTAGGCTCCTACGAGCAGTACTTC
TRBJ1-2 few TRBV7-9 - 12 CASSFGGTVYTF TGTGCCAGCAGCTTTGGGGGGACGGTCTACACCTTC
TRBJ2-7 many TRBV27 TRBD1 14 CASSYGDSIYEQYF TGTGCCAGCAGTTATGGGGACAGCATCTACGAGCAGTACTTC
TRBJ2-7 - TRBV27 - 13 CASTYSGAYEQYF TGTGCCAGCACCTACTCGGGGGCCTACGAGCAGTACTTC
TRBJ2-7 - TRBV7-8 - 12 CASSLLTHEQYF TGTGCCAGCAGCCTACTGACCCACGAGCAGTACTTC
TRBJ1-1 - TRBV18 - 15 CASSPGGATNTEAFF TGTGCCAGCTCACCGGGGGGGGCAACGAACACTGAAGCTTTCTTT
TRBJ1-2 - TRBV28 - 15 CASSLAPAGDYGYTF TGTGCCAGCAGTTTAGCCCCGGCAGGAGACTATGGCTACACCTTC
TRBJ2-7 - TRBV4-1 - 14 CASSQGVLSYEQYF TGCGCCAGCAGCCAAGGGGTTCTCTCCTACGAGCAGTACTTC
TRBJ1-4 - TRBV19 - 15 CASSAGRITNEKLFF TGTGCCAGTAGTGCAGGACGGATAACTAATGAAAAACTGTTTTTT
TRBJ1-5 once TRBV11-3 - 14 CASSYPGSNQPQHF TGTGCCAGCAGCTATCCGGGGAGCAATCAGCCCCAGCATTTT
TRBJ1-2 - TRBV5-6 TRBD1 14 CASRSGTGVYGYTF TGTGCCAGCAGGTCCGGGACAGGCGTCTATGGCTACACCTTC
TRBJ1-2 - TRBV28 TRBD1 14 CASSSGQALWGYTF TGTGCCAGCAGTTCCGGACAGGCCCTTTGGGGCTACACCTTC
TRBJ2-1 - TRBV27 - 14 CASSLGLQTGEQFF TGTGCCAGCAGTTTAGGTCTCCAAACTGGTGAGCAGTTCTTC
TRBJ2-1 few TRBV6-2/TRBV6-3 TRBD2 13 CASSRPAGDEQFF TGTGCCAGCAGTAGACCAGCGGGAGATGAGCAGTTCTTC
TRBJ2-1 - TRBV6-2/TRBV6-3 - 13 CASSTLGYNEQFF TGTGCCAGCAGTACCCTGGGTTACAATGAGCAGTTCTTC
TRBJ2-5 - TRBV7-7 TRBD2 12 CASSLGEGTQYF TGTGCTAGCAGCTTAGGGGAGGGGACCCAGTACTTC
TRBJ2-7 - TRBV9 - 16 CASSVGGLGPSYEQYF TGTGCCAGCAGCGTAGGAGGTTTGGGGCCCTCCTACGAGCAGTACTTC
TRBJ1-5 - TRBV28 - 12 CASSLRGQPQHF TGTGCCAGCAGTTTACGGGGTCAGCCCCAGCATTTT
TRBJ2-7 - TRBV9 - 13 CASSVGTHDEQYF TGTGCCAGCAGCGTGGGGACTCACGACGAGCAGTACTTC
TRBJ1-4 - TRBV14 - 13 CASSRGLNEKLFF TGTGCCAGCAGCAGGGGACTTAATGAAAAACTGTTTTTT
TRBJ2-5 once TRBV7-2 TRBD2 15 CASGPTSGGWETQYF TGTGCCAGCGGCCCGACTAGCGGGGGCTGGGAGACCCAGTACTTC
TRBJ2-7 - TRBV5-1 - 15 CASSAARTGTDEQYF TGCGCCAGCAGCGCAGCTAGAACCGGTACAGACGAGCAGTACTTC
TRBJ1-4 - TRBV9 - 13 CASSGHPGEKLFF TGTGCCAGCAGCGGCCACCCGGGTGAAAAACTGTTTTTT
TRBJ2-5 - TRBV11-2 - 17 CASSPVSGPGGGETQYF TGTGCCAGCAGCCCAGTCTCGGGGCCCGGAGGAGGAGAGACCCAGTACTTC
TRBJ2-3 few TRBV4-3 TRBD1 15 CASSHRGQGKDTQYF TGCGCCAGCAGCCATCGCGGACAGGGGAAAGATACGCAGTATTTT
TRBJ1-2 - TRBV11-3 TRBD1 13 CASSQGDSSGYTF TGTGCCAGCAGCCAGGGGGATTCGAGTGGCTACACCTTC
TRBJ2-1 - TRBV19 TRBD2 14 CASKMTSGYNEQFF TGTGCCAGTAAAATGACTAGCGGCTACAATGAGCAGTTCTTC
TRBJ2-4 few TRBV18 TRBD1 14 CASSPDRGFNIQYF TGTGCCAGCTCACCGGACAGGGGCTTCAACATTCAGTACTTC
TRBJ2-5 - TRBV7-6 TRBD2 16 CASSTGLAGVQETQYF TGTGCCAGCAGCACCGGACTAGCGGGGGTCCAAGAGACCCAGTACTTC
TRBJ1-5 - TRBV2 TRBD1 15 CASTLGQGGTQPQHF TGTGCCAGCACCCTGGGACAGGGGGGGACTCAGCCCCAGCATTTT
TRBJ1-1 - TRBV7-9 - 11 CASSIRGEAFF TGTGCCAGCAGCATCAGGGGTGAAGCTTTCTTT
TRBJ1-1 - TRBV6-6 - 14 CASSARVDNTEAFF TGTGCCAGCAGTGCCAGGGTGGATAACACTGAAGCTTTCTTT
TRBJ1-1 - TRBV6-5 - 14 CASRLEGLNTEAFF TGTGCCAGTCGGTTAGAGGGCCTGAACACTGAAGCTTTCTTT
TRBJ2-1 - TRBV11-2 - 16 CASSPETGASYNEQFF TGTGCCAGCAGCCCCGAGACGGGAGCCTCCTACAATGAGCAGTTCTTC
TRBJ1-2 - TRBV3-1/TRBV3-2 - 13 CASSHRNNYGYTF TGTGCCAGCAGCCACAGGAATAACTATGGCTACACCTTC
TRBJ2-3 few TRBV6-5 - 15 CASSYEIRTPNTQYF TGTGCCAGCAGTTACGAGATTCGGACCCCAAATACGCAGTATTTT
TRBJ2-7 - TRBV4-3 - 14 CASSQDVGSYEQYF TGCGCCAGCAGCCAAGATGTCGGGAGCTACGAGCAGTACTTC
TRBJ2-2 - TRBV18 - 11 CASSRAGELFF TGTGCCAGCTCACGTGCCGGGGAGCTGTTTTTT
TRBJ2-7 few TRBV6-5 - 15 CASSYSLLNSYEQYF TGTGCCAGCAGTTACTCGCTGCTAAACTCCTACGAGCAGTACTTC
TRBJ1-1 - TRBV19 - 14 CASSIDSMNTEAFF TGTGCCAGTAGTATAGACAGCATGAACACTGAAGCTTTCTTT
TRBJ1-6 - TRBV4-1 - 14 CASSQEQGNSPLHF TGCGCCAGCAGCCAAGAACAGGGTAATTCACCCCTCCACTTT
TRBJ1-2 - TRBV7-3 TRBD1 14 CASSPGQGDYGYTF TGTGCCAGCAGCCCTGGACAGGGTGACTATGGCTACACCTTC
TRBJ2-7 - TRBV27 - 15 CASATRSGYIYEQYF TGTGCCAGCGCGACTCGGTCGGGCTACATCTACGAGCAGTACTTC
TRBJ2-6 few TRBV28 TRBD1 16 CASSSGQVSGANVLTF TGTGCCAGCAGTTCGGGACAGGTCTCTGGGGCCAACGTCCTGACTTTC
TRBJ2-7 few TRBV4-1 TRBD1 17 CASSPSPGRQGYEEQYF TGCGCCAGCAGCCCCTCCCCGGGGCGACAGGGCTACGAGGAGCAGTACTTC
TRBJ1-6 - TRBV15 - 13 CATSRVGNSPLHF TGTGCCACCAGCAGAGTGGGAAATTCACCCCTCCACTTT
TRBJ2-1 once TRBV27 TRBD2 16 CASSSGLAGGYNEQFF TGTGCCAGCAGTTCCGGACTAGCGGGGGGTTACAATGAGCAGTTCTTC
TRBJ2-3 - TRBV5-1 TRBD1 15 CASSPQDRVADTQYF TGCGCCAGCAGCCCCCAGGACAGGGTAGCAGATACGCAGTATTTT
TRBJ2-1 - TRBV7-2 - 14 CASSLIPSYNEQFF TGTGCCAGCAGCTTAATACCTTCCTACAATGAGCAGTTCTTC
TRBJ2-1 - TRBV4-3 - 16 CASSQRSASSYNEQFF TGCGCCAGCAGCCAACGGAGCGCGAGCTCCTACAATGAGCAGTTCTTC
TRBJ1-5 - TRBV5-6 - 15 CASSLDNLGDQPQHF TGTGCCAGCAGCTTGGACAACCTGGGAGATCAGCCCCAGCATTTT
TRBJ2-3 once TRBV27 TRBD2 16 CASRNAGTSGTDTQYF TGTGCCAGCAGGAACGCCGGGACTAGCGGCACAGATACGCAGTATTTT
TRBJ2-2 few TRBV28 TRBD2 17 CASSGIAGLAHTGELFF TGTGCCAGCAGCGGTATAGCGGGGCTAGCACACACCGGGGAGCTGTTTTTT
TRBJ1-2 - TRBV4-3 - 15 CASSQDLTQNYGYTF TGCGCCAGCAGCCAAGATTTAACCCAGAACTATGGCTACACCTTC